This entry features one TCR beta chain sequence. The data were taken from a study of blood T cell repertoires in COVID-19. Study information: The cDNA or gDNA used as material had been derived from T cells, B-cell-depleted T cells, or PBMCs.

Trimming cost V 8 bases and J 5 bases; bases outside gene matches: 11. The CDR3 spans 15 residues. Per germline, CDR1 MNHEY and CDR2 SMNVEV (reference sequence). Per the study methods: Researchers report that nucleated cell counts were estimated from reference gene primer amplification. The assay was immunoSEQ multiplex PCR, and TCRdb's table has in-frame clones only and misses some. V, J and clone size reflect that table, while D and trimming were determined from the DNA. The table includes roughly 230,000 clones, roughly 83% detected once. The source of this sequence is a man between 35 and 55 years old with acute or convalescent COVID-19. The chain links TRBV27 to TRBJ1-5; 8 bases align to TRBD1. The sample comprised peripheral blood. The CDR3 DNA follows: TGTGCCAGCGGAAGATCGGACAGGGCCGATCAGCCCCAGCATTTT. It yields the protein CASGRSDRADQPQHF.